This entry concerns a single T cell receptor beta chain. Profiling relied on immunoSEQ multiplex PCR, and the TCRdb table lists in-frame clones only, not all of them. The profile shows 150,000 to 200,000 clones, about 86% of them singletons. The data were obtained in a study of blood T cell repertoires in COVID-19. The length of the CDR3 is 17 residues. The trim removed 5 bases at V and 1 base at J, leaving 7 bases unmatched. Germline CDR1 and CDR2: SGHTA and FQGTGA. V gene TRBV7-3 combines with J gene TRBJ2-3; 12 positions agree with TRBD2. The TCR sequence derives from a man aged 45-65 years with active or convalescent COVID-19. Sequencing was performed on peripheral blood. Here the CDR3 DNA reads TGTGCCAGCAGCGCCGGACTAGCGGGATTGGGCACAGATACGCAGTATTTT. Translating it yields CASSAGLAGLGTDTQYF.